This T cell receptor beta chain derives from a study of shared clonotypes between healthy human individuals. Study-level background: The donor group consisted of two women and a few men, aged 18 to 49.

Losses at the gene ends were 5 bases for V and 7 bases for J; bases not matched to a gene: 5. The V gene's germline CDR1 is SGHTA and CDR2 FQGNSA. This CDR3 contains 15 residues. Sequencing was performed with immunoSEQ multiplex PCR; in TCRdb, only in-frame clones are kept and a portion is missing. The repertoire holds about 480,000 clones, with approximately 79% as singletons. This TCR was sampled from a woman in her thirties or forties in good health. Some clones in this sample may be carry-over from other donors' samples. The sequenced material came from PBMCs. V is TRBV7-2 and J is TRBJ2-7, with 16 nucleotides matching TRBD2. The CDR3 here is CASSPPGLAGGEQYF. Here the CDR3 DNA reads TGTGCCAGCAGCCCGCCGGGACTAGCGGGAGGGGAGCAGTACTTC.